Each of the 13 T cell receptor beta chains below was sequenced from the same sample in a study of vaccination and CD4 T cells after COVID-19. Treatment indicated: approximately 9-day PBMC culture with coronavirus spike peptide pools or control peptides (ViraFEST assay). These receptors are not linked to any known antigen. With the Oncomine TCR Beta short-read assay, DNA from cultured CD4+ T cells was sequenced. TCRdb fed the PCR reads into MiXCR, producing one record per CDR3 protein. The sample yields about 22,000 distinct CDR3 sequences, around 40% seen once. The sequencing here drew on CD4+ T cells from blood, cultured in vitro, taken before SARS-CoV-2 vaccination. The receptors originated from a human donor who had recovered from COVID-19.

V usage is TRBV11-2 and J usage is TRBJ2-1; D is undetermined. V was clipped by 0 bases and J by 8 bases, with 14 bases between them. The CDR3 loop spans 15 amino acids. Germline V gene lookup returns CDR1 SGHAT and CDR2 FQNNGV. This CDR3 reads CASSLDVTIRHEQFF. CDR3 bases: TGTGCCAGCAGCTTAGATGTCACCATTCGGCATGAGCAGTTCTTC.

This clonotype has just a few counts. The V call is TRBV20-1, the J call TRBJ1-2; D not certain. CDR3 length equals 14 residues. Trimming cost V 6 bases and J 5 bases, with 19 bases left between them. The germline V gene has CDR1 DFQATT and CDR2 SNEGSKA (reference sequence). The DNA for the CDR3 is TGCAGTGCGGTCCCGCCCTCTCGAGGATATGGCTACACCTTC. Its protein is CSAVPPSRGYGYTF.

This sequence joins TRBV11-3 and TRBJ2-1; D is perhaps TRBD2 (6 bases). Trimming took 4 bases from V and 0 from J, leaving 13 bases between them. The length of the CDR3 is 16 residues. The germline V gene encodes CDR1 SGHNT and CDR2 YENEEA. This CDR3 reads CASSSSAGNSYNEQFF. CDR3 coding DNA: TGTGCCAGCAGCTCGTCGGCGGGGAACTCCTACAATGAGCAGTTCTTC.

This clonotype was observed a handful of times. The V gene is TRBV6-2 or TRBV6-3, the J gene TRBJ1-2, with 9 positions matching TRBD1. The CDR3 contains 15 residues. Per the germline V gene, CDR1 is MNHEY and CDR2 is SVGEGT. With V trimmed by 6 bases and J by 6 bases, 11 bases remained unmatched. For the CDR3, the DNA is TGTGCCAGCAGCCAACCCCCGGGACAGGGCGATGGCTACACCTTC. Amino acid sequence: CASSQPPGQGDGYTF.

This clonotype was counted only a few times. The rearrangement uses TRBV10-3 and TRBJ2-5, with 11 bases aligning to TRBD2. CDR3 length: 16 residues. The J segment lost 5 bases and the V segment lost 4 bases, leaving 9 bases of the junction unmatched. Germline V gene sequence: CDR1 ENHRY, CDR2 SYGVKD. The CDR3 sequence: CAISATGLAASETQYF. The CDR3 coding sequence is TGTGCCATCAGTGCTACGGGACTAGCGGCCTCTGAGACCCAGTACTTC.

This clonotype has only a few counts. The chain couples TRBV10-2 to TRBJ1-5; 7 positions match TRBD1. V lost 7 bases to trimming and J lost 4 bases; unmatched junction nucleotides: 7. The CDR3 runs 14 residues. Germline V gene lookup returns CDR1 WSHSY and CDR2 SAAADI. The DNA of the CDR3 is TGCGCCAGCAACCCGGGACAGATAAATCAGCCCCAGCATTTT. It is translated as CASNPGQINQPQHF.

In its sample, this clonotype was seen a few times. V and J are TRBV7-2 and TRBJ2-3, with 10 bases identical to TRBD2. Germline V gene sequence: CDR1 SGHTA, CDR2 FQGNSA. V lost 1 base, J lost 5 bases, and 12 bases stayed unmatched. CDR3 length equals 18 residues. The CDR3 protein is CASSLVSSSGGPGDTQYF. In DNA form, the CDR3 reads TGTGCCAGCAGCTTAGTAAGCAGTAGCGGGGGGCCCGGAGATACGCAGTATTTT.

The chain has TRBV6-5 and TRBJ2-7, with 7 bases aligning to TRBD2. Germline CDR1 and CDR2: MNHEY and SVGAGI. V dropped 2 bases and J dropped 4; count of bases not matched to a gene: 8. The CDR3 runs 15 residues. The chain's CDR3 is CASSYGAGVWYEQYF. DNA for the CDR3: TGTGCCAGCAGTTACGGGGCGGGAGTTTGGTACGAGCAGTACTTC.

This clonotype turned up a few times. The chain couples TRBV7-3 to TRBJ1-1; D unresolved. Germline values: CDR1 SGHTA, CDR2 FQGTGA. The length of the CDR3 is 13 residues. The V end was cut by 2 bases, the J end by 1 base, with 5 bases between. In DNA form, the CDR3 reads TGTGCCAGCAGCTTAGGAACGAACACTGAAGCTTTCTTT. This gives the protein CASSLGTNTEAFF.

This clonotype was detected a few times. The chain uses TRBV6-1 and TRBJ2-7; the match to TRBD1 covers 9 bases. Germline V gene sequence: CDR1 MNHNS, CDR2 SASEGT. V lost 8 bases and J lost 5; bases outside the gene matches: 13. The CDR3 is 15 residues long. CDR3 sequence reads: CASRTAGTGFHEQYF. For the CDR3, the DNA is TGTGCCAGCCGAACCGCGGGGACAGGGTTCCACGAGCAGTACTTC.

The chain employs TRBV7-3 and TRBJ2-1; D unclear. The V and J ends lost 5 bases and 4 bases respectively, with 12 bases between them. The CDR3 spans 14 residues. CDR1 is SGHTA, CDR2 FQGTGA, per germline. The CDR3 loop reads CASSLPGLYNEQFF. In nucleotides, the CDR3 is TGTGCCAGCAGCCTTCCCGGCCTTTACAATGAGCAGTTCTTC.

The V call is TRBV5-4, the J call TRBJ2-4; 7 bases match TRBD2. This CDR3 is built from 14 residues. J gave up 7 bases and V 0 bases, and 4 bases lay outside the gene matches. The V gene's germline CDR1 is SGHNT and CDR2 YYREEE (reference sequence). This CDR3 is CASSLGRENNIQYF. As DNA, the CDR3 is TGTGCCAGCAGCTTGGGGCGGGAGAACAACATTCAGTACTTC.

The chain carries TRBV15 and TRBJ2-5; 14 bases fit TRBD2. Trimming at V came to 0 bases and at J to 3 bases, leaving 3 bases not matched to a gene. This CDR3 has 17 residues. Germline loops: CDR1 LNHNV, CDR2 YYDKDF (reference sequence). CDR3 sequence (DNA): TGTGCCACCAGCAGAGATCTGGGACTAGCGGGAGAAGAGACCCAGTACTTC. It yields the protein CATSRDLGLAGEETQYF.